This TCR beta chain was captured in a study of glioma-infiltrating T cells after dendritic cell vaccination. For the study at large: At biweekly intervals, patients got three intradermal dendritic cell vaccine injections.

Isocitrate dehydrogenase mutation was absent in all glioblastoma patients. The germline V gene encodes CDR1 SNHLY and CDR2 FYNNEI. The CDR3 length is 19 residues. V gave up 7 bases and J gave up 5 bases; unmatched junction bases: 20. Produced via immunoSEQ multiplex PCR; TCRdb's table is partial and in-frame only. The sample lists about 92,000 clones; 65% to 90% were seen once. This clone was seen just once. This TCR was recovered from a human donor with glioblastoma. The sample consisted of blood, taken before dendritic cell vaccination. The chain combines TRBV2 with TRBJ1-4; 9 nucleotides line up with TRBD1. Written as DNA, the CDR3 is TGTGCCAGCAAATGGGAAGTGGGACAGGGTACGGAGAGGAATGAAAAACTGTTTTTT. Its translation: CASKWEVGQGTERNEKLFF.